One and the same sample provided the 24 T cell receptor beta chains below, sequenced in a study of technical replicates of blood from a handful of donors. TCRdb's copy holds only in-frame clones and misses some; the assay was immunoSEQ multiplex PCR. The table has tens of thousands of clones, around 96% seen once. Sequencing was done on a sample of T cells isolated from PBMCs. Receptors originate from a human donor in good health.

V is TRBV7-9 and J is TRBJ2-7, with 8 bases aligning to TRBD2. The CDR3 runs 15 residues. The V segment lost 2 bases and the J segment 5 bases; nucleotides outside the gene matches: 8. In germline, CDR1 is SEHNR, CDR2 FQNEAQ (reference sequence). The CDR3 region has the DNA TGTGCCAGCAGCTTACTCGGGGGGGGAGTTAACGAGCAGTACTTC. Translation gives CASSLLGGGVNEQYF.

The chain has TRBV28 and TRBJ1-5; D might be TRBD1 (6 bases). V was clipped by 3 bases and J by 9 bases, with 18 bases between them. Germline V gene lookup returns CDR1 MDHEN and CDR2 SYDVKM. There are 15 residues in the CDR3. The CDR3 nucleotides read TGTGCCAGCAGTTTGGGGGCCGACGTATCAGCGCCCCAGCATTTT. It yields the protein CASSLGADVSAPQHF.

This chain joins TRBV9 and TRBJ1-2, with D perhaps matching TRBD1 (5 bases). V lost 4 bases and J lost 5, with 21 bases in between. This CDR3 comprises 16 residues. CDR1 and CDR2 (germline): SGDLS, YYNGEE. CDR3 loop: CASSRASGGGEYGYTF. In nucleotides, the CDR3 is TGTGCCAGCAGCCGCGCCTCTGGCGGGGGAGAATATGGCTACACCTTC.

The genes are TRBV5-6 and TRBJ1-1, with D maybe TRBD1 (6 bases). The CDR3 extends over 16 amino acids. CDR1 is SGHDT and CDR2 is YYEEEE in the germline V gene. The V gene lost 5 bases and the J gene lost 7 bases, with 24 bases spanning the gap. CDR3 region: CASRRGQQRELGEAFF. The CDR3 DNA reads TGTGCCAGCAGACGAGGACAGCAGAGAGAGTTAGGTGAAGCTTTCTTT. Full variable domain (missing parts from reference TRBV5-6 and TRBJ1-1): DAGVTQSPTHLIKTRGQQVTLRCSPKSGHDTVSWYQQALGQGPQFIFQYYEEEERQRGNFPDRFSGHQFPNYSSELNVNALLLGDSALYLCASRRGQQRELGEAFFGQGTRLTVV.

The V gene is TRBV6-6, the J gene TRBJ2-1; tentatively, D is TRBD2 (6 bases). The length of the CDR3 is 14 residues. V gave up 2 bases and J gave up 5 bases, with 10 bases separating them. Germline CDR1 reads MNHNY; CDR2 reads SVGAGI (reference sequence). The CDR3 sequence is CASSYPGLNNEQFF. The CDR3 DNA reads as TGTGCCAGCAGTTACCCGGGACTGAACAATGAGCAGTTCTTC.

CDR3 residues: CASSRDRGNKNTEAFF. Written as DNA, the CDR3 is TGTGCCAGCAGCCGGGACAGGGGAAATAAGAACACTGAAGCTTTCTTT. The chain recombines TRBV11-2 with TRBJ1-1; TRBD1 agrees at 10 bases. CDR1 and CDR2 (germline): SGHAT, FQNNGV. The ends lost 5 bases at V and 1 base at J; junction bases unmatched: 7. This CDR3 region has 16 residues.

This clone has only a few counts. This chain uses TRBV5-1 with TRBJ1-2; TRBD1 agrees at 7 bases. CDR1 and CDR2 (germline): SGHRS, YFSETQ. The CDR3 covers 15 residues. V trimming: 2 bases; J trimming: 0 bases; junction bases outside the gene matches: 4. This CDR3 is CASSLGQVSNYGYTF. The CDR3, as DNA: TGCGCCAGCAGCTTAGGACAGGTTTCTAACTATGGCTACACCTTC.

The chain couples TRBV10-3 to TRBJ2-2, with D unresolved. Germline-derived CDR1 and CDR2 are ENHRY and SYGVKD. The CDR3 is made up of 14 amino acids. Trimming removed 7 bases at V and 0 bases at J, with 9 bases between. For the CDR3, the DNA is TGTGCCATCAACGACACCCCGAACACCGGGGAGCTGTTTTTT. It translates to CAINDTPNTGELFF.

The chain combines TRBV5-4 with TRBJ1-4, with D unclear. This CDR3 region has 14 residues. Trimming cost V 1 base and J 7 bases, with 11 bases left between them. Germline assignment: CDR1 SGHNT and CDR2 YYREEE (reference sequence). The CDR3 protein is CASSLFQEGEKLFF. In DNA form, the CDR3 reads TGTGCCAGCAGCTTGTTCCAGGAAGGTGAAAAACTGTTTTTT.

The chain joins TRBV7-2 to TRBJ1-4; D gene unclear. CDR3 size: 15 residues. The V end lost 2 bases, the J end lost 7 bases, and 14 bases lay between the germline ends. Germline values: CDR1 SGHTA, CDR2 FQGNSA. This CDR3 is CASSLLITSSEKLFF. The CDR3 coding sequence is TGTGCCAGCAGCTTATTGATTACCTCCAGTGAAAAACTGTTTTTT.

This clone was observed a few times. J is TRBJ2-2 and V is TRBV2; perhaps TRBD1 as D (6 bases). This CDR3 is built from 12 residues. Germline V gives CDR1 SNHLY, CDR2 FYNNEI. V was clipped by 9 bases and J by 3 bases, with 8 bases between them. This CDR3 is CARDSYTGELFF. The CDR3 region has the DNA TGTGCCAGGGACAGTTACACCGGGGAGCTGTTTTTT.

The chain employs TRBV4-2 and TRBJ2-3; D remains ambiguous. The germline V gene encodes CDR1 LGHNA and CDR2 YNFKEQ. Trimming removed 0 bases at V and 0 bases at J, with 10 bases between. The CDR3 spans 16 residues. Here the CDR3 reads CASSQELTISTDTQYF. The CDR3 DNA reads TGTGCCAGCAGCCAAGAGCTAACCATTAGCACAGATACGCAGTATTTT.

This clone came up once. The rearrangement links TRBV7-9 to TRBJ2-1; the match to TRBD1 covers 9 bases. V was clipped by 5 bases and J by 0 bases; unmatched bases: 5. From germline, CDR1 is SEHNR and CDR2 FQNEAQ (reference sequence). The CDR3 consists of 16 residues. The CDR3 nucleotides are TGTGCCAGCAGCGAAGTACAGGGGGCCTCCTACAATGAGCAGTTCTTC. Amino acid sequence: CASSEVQGASYNEQFF.

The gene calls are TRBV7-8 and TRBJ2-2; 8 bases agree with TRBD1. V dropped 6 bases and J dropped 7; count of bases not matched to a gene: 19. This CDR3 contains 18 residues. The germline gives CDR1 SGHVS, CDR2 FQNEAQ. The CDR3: CASRPTPTGARWIGELFF. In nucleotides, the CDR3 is TGTGCCAGCAGACCAACTCCGACAGGGGCTAGATGGATCGGGGAGCTGTTTTTT.

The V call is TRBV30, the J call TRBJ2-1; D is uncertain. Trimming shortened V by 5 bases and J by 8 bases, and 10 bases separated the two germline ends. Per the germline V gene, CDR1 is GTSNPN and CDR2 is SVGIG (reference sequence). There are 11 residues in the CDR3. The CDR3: CAWSRFDEQFF. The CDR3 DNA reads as TGTGCCTGGTCCAGGTTTGATGAGCAGTTCTTC.

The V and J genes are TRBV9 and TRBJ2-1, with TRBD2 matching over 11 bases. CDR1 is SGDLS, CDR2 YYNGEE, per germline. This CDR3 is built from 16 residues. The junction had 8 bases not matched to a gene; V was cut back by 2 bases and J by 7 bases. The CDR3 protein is CASSVPRASGRNEQFF. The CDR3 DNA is TGTGCCAGCAGCGTCCCTCGGGCTAGCGGGAGGAATGAGCAGTTCTTC.

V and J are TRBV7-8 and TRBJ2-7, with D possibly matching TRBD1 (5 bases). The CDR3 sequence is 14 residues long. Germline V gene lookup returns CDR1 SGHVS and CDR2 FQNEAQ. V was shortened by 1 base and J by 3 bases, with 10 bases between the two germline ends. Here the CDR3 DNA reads TGTGCCAGCAGCTTAGTAGCAGGGTACTACGAGCAGTACTTC. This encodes CASSLVAGYYEQYF.

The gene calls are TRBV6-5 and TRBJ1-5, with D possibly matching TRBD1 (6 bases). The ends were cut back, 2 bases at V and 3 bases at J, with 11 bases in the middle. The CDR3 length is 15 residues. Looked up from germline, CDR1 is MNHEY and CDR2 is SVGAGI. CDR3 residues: CASSYTRDTNQPQHF. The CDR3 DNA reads TGTGCCAGCAGTTACACCCGGGACACCAATCAGCCCCAGCATTTT.

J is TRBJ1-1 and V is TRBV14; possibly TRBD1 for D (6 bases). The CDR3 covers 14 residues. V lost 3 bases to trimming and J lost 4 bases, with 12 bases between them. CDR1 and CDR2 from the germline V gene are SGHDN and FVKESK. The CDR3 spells CASSHSRGVTEAFF. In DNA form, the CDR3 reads TGTGCCAGCAGCCATTCCAGGGGAGTCACTGAAGCTTTCTTT.

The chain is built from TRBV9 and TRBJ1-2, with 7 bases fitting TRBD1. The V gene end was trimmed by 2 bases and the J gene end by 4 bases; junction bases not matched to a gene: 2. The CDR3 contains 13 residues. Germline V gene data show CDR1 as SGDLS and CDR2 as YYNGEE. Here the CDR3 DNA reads TGTGCCAGCAGCGTCCAGGGGGGCTATGGCTACACCTTC. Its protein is CASSVQGGYGYTF.

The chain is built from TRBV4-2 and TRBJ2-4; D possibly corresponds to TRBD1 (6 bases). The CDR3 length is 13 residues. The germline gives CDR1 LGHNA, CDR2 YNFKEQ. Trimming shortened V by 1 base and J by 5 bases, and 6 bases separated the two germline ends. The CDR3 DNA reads TGTGCCAGCAGCCAAGGGACAGAAAACATTCAGTACTTC. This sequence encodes CASSQGTENIQYF.

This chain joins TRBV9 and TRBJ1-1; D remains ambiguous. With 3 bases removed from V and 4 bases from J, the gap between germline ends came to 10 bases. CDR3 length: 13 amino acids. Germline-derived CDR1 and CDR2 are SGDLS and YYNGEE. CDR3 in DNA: TGTGCCAGCAGCGAGGGAGGAGGCACTGAAGCTTTCTTT. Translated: CASSEGGGTEAFF.

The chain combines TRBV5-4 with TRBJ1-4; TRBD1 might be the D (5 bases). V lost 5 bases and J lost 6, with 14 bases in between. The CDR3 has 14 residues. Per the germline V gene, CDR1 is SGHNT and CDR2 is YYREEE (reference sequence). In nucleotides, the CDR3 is TGTGCCAGCAGTCCCCAGGGCGGGGATGAAAAACTGTTTTTT. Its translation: CASSPQGGDEKLFF.

The CDR3, as DNA: TGTGCCAGCAGTAAAGGCCGTCCCGGGACAGGGTCCAACAATGAGCAGTTCTTC. Amino acid sequence: CASSKGRPGTGSNNEQFF. The rearrangement joins TRBV7-9 to TRBJ2-1; TRBD1 matches 9 bases. J was trimmed by 5 bases and V by 6 bases; bases with no gene match: 17. Germline lookup yields CDR1 SEHNR and CDR2 FQNEAQ (reference sequence). The CDR3 totals 18 residues.